The rows below give T cell receptor beta chains drawn from one sample of a study of Ad26.COV2.S vaccination and SARS-CoV-2 variants. The data were produced by immunoSEQ multiplex PCR, yet TCRdb's version contains in-frame clones alone and is incomplete. The table lists about 320,000 clones, under 90% of them singletons. Source: peripheral blood, taken in a trial of Ad26.COV2.S vaccine versus placebo. The receptors were sampled from a person between 18 and 60 years old who received the Ad26.COV2.S COVID-19 vaccine or a placebo. The CDR3 runs from the conserved cysteine through the conserved F or W. The order of the fields is V gene, D gene, J gene, clone size, CDR3 DNA, CDR3 protein. A D gene is named only where the DNA matches it firmly. Clone size appears in some rows only: once, few, many, or a class for an expanded clone.

TRBV5-4	.	TRBJ2-3	.	TGTGCCAGCAGCTTGTTCCGGGACACCGAAAGCCTCACAGATACGCAGTATTTT	CASSLFRDTESLTDTQYF
TRBV28	.	TRBJ1-1	.	TGTGCCAGCAGTTCCGGGGGACGGAGCACTGAAGCTTTCTTT	CASSSGGRSTEAFF
TRBV18	TRBD1	TRBJ1-1	.	TGTGCCAGCTCTCTTACAGCCAGGGGGGGGCCTGAAGCTTTCTTT	CASSLTARGGPEAFF
TRBV5-6	.	TRBJ2-7	.	TGTGCCAGCAGCTTCACCAGCGGTTACGAGCAGTACTTC	CASSFTSGYEQYF
TRBV18	TRBD1	TRBJ2-1	.	TGTGCCAGCTCACCGGACAGGGAGCAGTTCTTC	CASSPDREQFF
TRBV5-1	TRBD1	TRBJ2-3	.	TGCGCCAGCAGCTGGACAGGGGCCTCCACAGATACGCAGTATTTT	CASSWTGASTDTQYF
TRBV12-3/TRBV12-4	TRBD1	TRBJ1-1	.	TGTGCCAGCGACAGGGAGGGCACTGAAGCTTTCTTT	CASDREGTEAFF
TRBV7-9	.	TRBJ2-3	.	TGTGCCAGCAGCTTAGTAGTGGGGGAGCTTAATACGCAGTATTTT	CASSLVVGELNTQYF
TRBV11-2	.	TRBJ1-1	.	TGTGCCAGCAGCTTGGGAGCAGGCCCGAACACTGAAGCTTTCTTT	CASSLGAGPNTEAFF
TRBV27	.	TRBJ2-2	.	TGTGCCAGCAGCCTTACGAACACCGGGGAGCTGTTTTTT	CASSLTNTGELFF
TRBV15	TRBD2	TRBJ2-1	.	TGTGCCACCAGCAGAGGTACAGGGACCGCGGGGGGCAATGAGCAGTTCTTC	CATSRGTGTAGGNEQFF
TRBV5-6	.	TRBJ1-2	once	TGTGCCAGCAGCTTGGGGGTGGACGCTAACTATGGCTACACCTTC	CASSLGVDANYGYTF
TRBV6-5	.	TRBJ1-1	.	TGTGCCAGCAGCCCCTCCGAGAACACTGAAGCTTTCTTT	CASSPSENTEAFF
TRBV10-3	.	TRBJ2-1	.	TGTGCCATCAGTGAAAGGGCAGTAGCCTACAATGAGCAGTTCTTC	CAISERAVAYNEQFF
TRBV19	.	TRBJ2-1	.	TGTGCCAGTAGTAGTGTCTTGGGCCGAGCGGATGAGCAGTTCTTC	CASSSVLGRADEQFF
TRBV2	TRBD2	TRBJ2-5	.	TGTGCCAGCGCGGGGGGGCTTGACGTGGAGACCCAGTACTTC	CASAGGLDVETQYF
TRBV12-5	TRBD1	TRBJ1-6	.	TGTGCTAGTGGTTTGGCCCCGGGACAGGAAAATAATTCACCCCTCCACTTT	CASGLAPGQENNSPLHF
TRBV4-3	TRBD1	TRBJ2-2	.	TGCGCCAGCAGCCAAGATGAAGGGACAGGGAGGGCCGGGGAGCTGTTTTTT	CASSQDEGTGRAGELFF
TRBV18	TRBD1	TRBJ2-3	.	TGTGCCAGCTCACCTGACAGGGGATGGACAGATACGCAGTATTTT	CASSPDRGWTDTQYF
TRBV5-8	TRBD1	TRBJ1-1	once	TGTGCCAGCAGCTCCGGGACAGGGATAATGAACACTGAAGCTTTCTTT	CASSSGTGIMNTEAFF
TRBV7-9	.	TRBJ2-2	few	TGTGCCAGCAGCTCACGGGCCGGGGAGCTGTTTTTT	CASSSRAGELFF
TRBV5-1	.	TRBJ2-1	.	TGCGCCAGCAGCCCAATGGGGCAGGGACCCTCCTCCTACAATGAGCAGTTCTTC	CASSPMGQGPSSYNEQFF